This T cell receptor (beta chain) is drawn from a study of blood T cell repertoires in COVID-19 (dated by TCRdb to about 2020). The study in broad terms: Collaborator samples came from the United States, Italy and Spain and covered acute and convalescent phases of COVID-19. The prospective study material was composed of cDNA or gDNA derived from T cells, B-cell-depleted T cells, or PBMCs. The dataset comprised deeply sampled blood TCRbeta repertoires from subjects exposed to, actively infected with, or recovered from COVID-19. The repertoires were released in a freely available public database intended as a resource for research on the immune response to SARS-CoV-2. The samples were drawn from the first 160 participants of the ongoing ImmuneRACE study and from roughly 1,300 subjects provided by 6 global collaborators. Sample metadata almost always included a de-identified subject ID, COVID-19 status, age in years and sex. Where HLA class I and class II types were available, the types were taken from metadata supplied by the sample provider, not from assay-based typing.

The immunoSEQ Assay, a bias-controlled multiplex PCR, was used to amplify TCRbeta CDR3 regions from genomic DNA. In the original analysis: The number of nucleated cells in each sample was estimated by amplification of reference gene primers within the assay. Sequence reads were collapsed and filtered to measure the absolute abundance of every unique TCRbeta CDR3 rearrangement. For each sample, productive Simpson clonality was calculated as the square root of Simpson's diversity index over productive rearrangements. TCRdb re-hosts the immuneACCESS table, in-frame sequences only. Its copies lack some clones; in the studies checked, an unresolved V gene accounts for under half of them, and the cause for the rest is not known. V and J calls and clone size are copied from that table; D and trimming were computed from the DNA. For this sample there are 450,000 or so clones; nearly 90% appear just once. The ten largest clones represent 0.8% to 0.9% of the sample.

General conclusions and limits of the study: The amount of clinical and demographic metadata varied by source and participant and was provided uncurated.

The CDR3 measures 15 amino acids from cysteine to phenylalanine. The kept DNA is CDR3 alone, 45 bases in frame from the first base. The CDR1 and CDR2 encoded by the germline V gene (reference sequence) are WNHNN and SYGVQD. V lost 3 bases and J lost 5 bases, and the count of bases not matched to a germline gene is 4. At one collaborating source in Seattle, patients were enrolled during active infection and were followed longitudinally through the course of disease. Whole blood was collected in K2EDTA tubes by collaborating institutions according to the institutions' own protocols. For TCRbeta analysis, collaborator samples were shipped as frozen whole blood, as isolated PBMCs, or as DNA extracted from either sample type. As regards this clone: Its antigen remains undetermined. Base qualities were left out, and no much larger clone turns up one base away.

The sequenced sample was peripheral blood. This clonotype was obtained from a man between 18 and 35 years old with COVID-19, enrolled during active disease. The chain is encoded by TRBV10-1 joined to TRBJ1-4, and TRBD1 aligns with 9 junction nucleotides. In nucleotide form, the sequence is TGCGCCAGCAGTGACCGCGGGACAGGGAATGAAAAACTGTTTTTT. Its protein is CASSDRGTGNEKLFF.